This entry lists 11 T cell receptor beta chains sequenced from one sample in a study of blood T cells in healthy people across ages. It was with a sample-barcoded 5' primer and a J-beta primer mix that a second PCR of about 6 to 11 cycles was run. TCRdb redid the calling of the 5' RACE reads with MiXCR, one entry per CDR3 protein. The data hold hundreds of thousands of distinct CDR3 sequences, with 62% observed a single time. Sequencing input: blood. The receptor source for this set is a man aged 25-45 years in good health.

Points on this clonotype: A read error is possible here, since a much larger clone lies one base away. The chain employs TRBV7-3 and TRBJ2-4, with TRBD1 identical over 11 bases. After removal of 5 bases from V and 8 bases from J, the junction contained 8 bases not matched to a gene. The CDR3 consists of 15 residues. Germline-derived CDR1 and CDR2 are SGHTA and FQGTGA. The chain's CDR3 is CASSPRTGGEDIQYF. Written as DNA, the CDR3 is TGTGCCAGCAGCCCAAGGACAGGGGGCGAAGACATTCAGTACTTC.

The CDR3 coding sequence is TGTGCCTGGATCGTCGGCGAACTCAACAATGAGCAGTTCTTC. This sequence encodes CAWIVGELNNEQFF. The chain recombines TRBV30 with TRBJ2-1; D uncertain. V was clipped by 4 bases and J by 5 bases, with 15 bases between them. This CDR3 comprises 14 residues. Germline V gene data show CDR1 as GTSNPN and CDR2 as SVGIG (reference sequence).

The chain is built from TRBV7-9 and TRBJ2-5, with 8 bases lining up with TRBD2. V lost 1 base to trimming and J lost 5 bases; unmatched junction nucleotides: 6. The germline CDR1 and CDR2 sequences are SEHNR and FQNEAQ (reference sequence). The CDR3 extends over 15 amino acids. This CDR3 is CASSLGLSGGETQYF. The CDR3 DNA is TGTGCCAGCAGCTTAGGTCTGAGCGGGGGTGAGACCCAGTACTTC. The full variable domain, in which reference TRBV7-9 and TRBJ2-5 provide the parts outside the CDR3, is DTGVSQNPRHKITKRGQNVTFRCDPISEHNRLYWYRQTLGQGPEFLTYFQNEAQLEKSRLLSDRFSAERPKGSFSTLEIQRTEQGDSAMYLCASSLGLSGGETQYFGPGTRLLVL.

This clonotype came up a few times. V gene TRBV20-1 combines with J gene TRBJ2-7; D possibly matches TRBD1 or TRBD2 (5 bases each). The length of the CDR3 is 14 residues. The germline V and J ends were trimmed by 5 bases and 1 base, with 15 bases remaining between them. The germline V gene has CDR1 DFQATT and CDR2 SNEGSKA (reference sequence). CDR3 sequence (DNA): TGCAGTGCTGAAGGGACGGAAGCTTCCTACGAGCAGTACTTC. It yields the protein CSAEGTEASYEQYF.

The chain uses TRBV7-3 and TRBJ2-5, with D hard to call. V gave up 2 bases and J gave up 5 bases, with 9 bases separating them. The germline gives CDR1 SGHTA, CDR2 FQGTGA. CDR3 size: 13 residues. CDR3 DNA: TGTGCCAGCAGCTTATTTCGCTGGGAGACCCAGTACTTC. It codes for CASSLFRWETQYF.

In the case of this clonotype: Sequence at one end of the junction differs from germline and may be a read error. The chain combines TRBV20-1 with TRBJ2-5, with 8 bases identical to TRBD2. The J call is in doubt because the DNA end fits TRBJ2-7 better. This CDR3 has 14 residues. CDR1 and CDR2 from the germline V gene are DFQATT and SNEGSKA (reference sequence). CDR3 sequence reads: CGASGGVIVYEQYF. The CDR3 DNA sequence: TGCGGTGCGTCCGGGGGGGTAATAGTTTACGAGCAGTACTTC.

The CDR3: CASSFALSEQFF. The CDR3 coding sequence is TGTGCCAGCAGTTTCGCGCTCTCTGAGCAGTTCTTC. This rearrangement joins TRBV12-3 or TRBV12-4 to TRBJ2-1; D is unclear. Deletions cut 3 bases from V and 9 bases from J, with 9 bases between. This CDR3 region has 12 residues.

This chain joins TRBV27 and TRBJ2-7, with D possibly TRBD1 on 6 matching bases. Between the trimmed V and J ends, which lost 5 bases and 3 bases, there was a span of 17 bases. Looked up from germline, CDR1 is MNHEY and CDR2 is SMNVEV (reference sequence). CDR3 length equals 15 residues. The CDR3 DNA follows: TGTGCCAGCAGTACGCAGGCAGGGGCCATCTACGAGCAGTACTTC. This sequence encodes CASSTQAGAIYEQYF.

This clonotype was recorded only once. The chain is built from TRBV28 and TRBJ1-2, with D perhaps matching TRBD1 (5 bases). The germline V gene encodes CDR1 MDHEN and CDR2 SYDVKM. The length of the CDR3 is 12 residues. The V gene lost 2 bases and the J gene lost 12 bases, with 13 bases spanning the gap. This CDR3 is CASSLVADINTF. The CDR3 DNA reads as TGTGCCAGCAGTTTAGTCGCGGACATCAACACCTTC.

The chain is built from TRBV7-3 and TRBJ2-1, with 7 bases identical to TRBD1. CDR1 and CDR2 (germline): SGHTA, FQGTGA. The CDR3 covers 15 residues. Trimming cost V 0 bases and J 5 bases; bases outside gene matches: 4. DNA for the CDR3: TGTGCCAGCAGCTTAACACAGGGGCTCCACAATGAGCAGTTCTTC. Amino acid sequence: CASSLTQGLHNEQFF.

This chain links TRBV5-1 with TRBJ2-7, with TRBD2 identical over 11 bases. The CDR3 is 16 amino acids. The germline V gene encodes CDR1 SGHRS and CDR2 YFSETQ. J gave up 3 bases and V 2 bases, and 7 bases lay outside the gene matches. CDR3 in DNA: TGCGCCAGCAGCTTAACACCGGGACTAGCGGTCTACGAGCAGTACTTC. This codes for CASSLTPGLAVYEQYF.